One sample yielded the 6 T cell receptor beta chains listed below, sequenced in a study of OX40 agonist ivuxolimab in advanced cancers. The receptor library was made with the immunoSEQ multiplex PCR assay. What TCRdb holds here is the immuneACCESS table cut down to in-frame rearrangements. Part of the clones is not present; checked against another copy, under half of the missing clones reflect an unresolved V gene, and the others are unexplained. The sample includes 70,000 to 100,000 clones, with about 90% observed a single time. The ten most abundant clones make up 7% to 8.5% of the sample. Here the sequenced sample was CD4+ or CD8+ T cells sorted from blood, taken in a trial of the OX40 agonist ivuxolimab. The receptors derive from an adult with an advanced solid tumor such as melanoma, head and neck, liver or kidney cancer.

The chain employs TRBV7-2 and TRBJ2-1; D may match TRBD1 or TRBD2 (5 bases each). CDR1 is SGHTA, CDR2 FQGNSA, per germline. Trimming removed 8 bases at V and 4 bases at J, with 12 bases between. The length of the CDR3 is 13 residues. CDR3: CASGTGPYNEQFF. The CDR3, as DNA: TGTGCCAGCGGGACCGGACCTTACAATGAGCAGTTCTTC.

The chain uses TRBV18 and TRBJ2-1; no clear D gene. The V gene's germline CDR1 is KGHSH and CDR2 LQKENI. Trimming removed 3 bases from V and 1 base from J, with 10 bases in between. The CDR3 runs to 15 residues. The CDR3: CASSPLGVSYNEQFF. Written as DNA, the CDR3 is TGTGCCAGCTCACCCCTTGGAGTTTCCTACAATGAGCAGTTCTTC.

This sequence joins TRBV21-1 and TRBJ1-1. TRBV21-1 is tagged as a pseudogene. The CDR3 length is 18 residues. The CDR3 loop reads CASSSPGDGYQGDTEAFF. The CDR3 bases are TGTGCCAGCAGCAGCCCGGGGGACGGGTACCAAGGGGACACTGAAGCTTTCTTT.

The J gene is TRBJ2-3, the V gene TRBV30, with no clear D. With 1 base removed from V and 6 bases from J, the gap between germline ends came to 14 bases. The CDR3 contains 14 residues. The germline CDR1 and CDR2 sequences are GTSNPN and SVGIG (reference sequence). For the CDR3, the DNA is TGTGCCTGGAGTGAGTTAGGGCTTTTGGATACGCAGTATTTT. It codes for CAWSELGLLDTQYF.

This chain links TRBV5-4 with TRBJ2-5, with D perhaps being TRBD1 or TRBD2 (5 bases each). The J call is uncertain, as TRBJ2-7 better fits the DNA end. From germline, CDR1 is SGHNT and CDR2 YYREEE (reference sequence). The CDR3 consists of 16 residues. The CDR3 nucleotides read TGTGCCAGCAGCTCAGTCCCGGGACCCGACCACTACGAGCAGTACTTC. Its protein product is CASSSVPGPDHYEQYF.

The chain combines TRBV28 with TRBJ1-4; 7 bases agree with TRBD1. V lost 7 bases, J lost 4 bases, and 21 bases stayed unmatched. The CDR3 sequence is 19 residues long. The germline CDR1 and CDR2 sequences are MDHEN and SYDVKM. CDR3 DNA sequence: TGTGCCAGCACCCATCATGGAGGTTACCGGGACAGCGATAATGAAAAACTGTTTTTT. It encodes CASTHHGGYRDSDNEKLFF.